This TCR beta chain was found in a study of cytomegalovirus exposure and HLA in healthy donors. Generated by immunoSEQ multiplex PCR, the TCRdb table keeps only in-frame clones and is missing some. Among 60,000 to 90,000 clones, 85% to 95% were seen once, and the ten largest hold about 0.6%. This CDR3 region has 16 residues. Germline assignment: CDR1 SGHTA and CDR2 FQGTGA. V was shortened by 3 bases and J by 3 bases, with 14 bases between the two germline ends. This sequence originates from a woman aged 18-29 years in good health and CMV-seronegative. This chain links TRBV7-3 with TRBJ2-2, with D perhaps TRBD2 (5 bases). The sequenced sample consisted of PBMCs. The CDR3 here is CASSLEAGRHTGELFF. The CDR3 coding sequence is TGTGCCAGCAGCTTGGAGGCAGGCCGACACACCGGGGAGCTGTTTTTT. The full variable domain, with the rest looked up from reference TRBV7-3 and TRBJ2-2, is GAGVSQTPSNKVTEKGKYVELRCDPISGHTALYWYRQSLGQGPEFLIYFQGTGAADDSGLPNDRFFAVRPEGSVSTLKIQRTERGDSAVYLCASSLEAGRHTGELFFGEGSRLTVL.